This T cell receptor (beta chain) was identified during a study of OX40 agonist ivuxolimab in advanced cancers. Study-wide background: Participants averaged roughly 60 years of age (range about 23 to 80) and were roughly 83% male.

Sequencing was performed with immunoSEQ multiplex PCR; in TCRdb, only in-frame clones are kept and a portion is missing. Among nearly 95,000 clones listed, approximately 94% were seen once. This CDR3 contains 13 residues. Germline CDR1 SGHVS, CDR2 FQNEAQ. The V segment lost 5 bases and the J segment 2 bases; nucleotides outside the gene matches: 3. The receptor was isolated from an adult with an advanced solid tumor such as melanoma, head and neck, liver or kidney cancer. The V call is TRBV7-8, the J call TRBJ2-7; TRBD1 aligns across 7 bases. The source material was CD4+ or CD8+ T cells sorted from blood, sampled in a trial of the OX40 agonist ivuxolimab. The DNA of the CDR3 is TGTGCCAGCAGCACAGGGACAGCCTACGAGCAGTACTTC. It yields the protein CASSTGTAYEQYF.